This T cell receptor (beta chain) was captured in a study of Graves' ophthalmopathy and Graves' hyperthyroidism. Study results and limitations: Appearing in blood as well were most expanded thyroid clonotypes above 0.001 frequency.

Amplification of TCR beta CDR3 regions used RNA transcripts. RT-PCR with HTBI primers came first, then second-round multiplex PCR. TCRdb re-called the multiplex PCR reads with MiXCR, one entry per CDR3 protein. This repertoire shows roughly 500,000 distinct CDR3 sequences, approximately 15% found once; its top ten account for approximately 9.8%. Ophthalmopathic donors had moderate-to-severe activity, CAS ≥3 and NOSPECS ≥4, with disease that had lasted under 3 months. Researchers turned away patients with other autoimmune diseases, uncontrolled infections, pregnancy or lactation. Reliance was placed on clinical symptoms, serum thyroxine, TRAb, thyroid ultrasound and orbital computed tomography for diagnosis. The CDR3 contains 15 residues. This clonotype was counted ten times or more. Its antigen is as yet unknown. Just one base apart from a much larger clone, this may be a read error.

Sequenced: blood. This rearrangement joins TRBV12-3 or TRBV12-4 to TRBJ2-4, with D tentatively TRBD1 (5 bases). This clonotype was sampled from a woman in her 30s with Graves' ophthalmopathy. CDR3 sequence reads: CASSPSRVAKNIKYF. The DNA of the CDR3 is TGTGCCAGCAGCCCCAGCAGGGTAGCCAAAAACATTAAGTACTTC.